The rows below give T cell receptor beta chains drawn from one sample of a study of blood T cell repertoires in COVID-19. Sequencing was performed with immunoSEQ multiplex PCR; in TCRdb, only in-frame clones are kept and a portion is missing. In the table there are 350,000 or so clones, approximately 89% of which are singletons. The specimen was peripheral blood. The receptor set was obtained from a woman aged 55-69 years with COVID-19, enrolled during active disease. Each CDR3 is given with its conserved first and last residue. The D gene is left open where the match is weak. Rows give clone size only sometimes, using once, few, many, or a class for an expanded clone.

-,TRBV5-1,TRBD1,TRBJ2-7,TGCGCCAGCAGCTTGAGGGACAGGGTGGAACGGCAGTACTTC,CASSLRDRVERQYF
-,TRBV6-5,-,TRBJ1-1,TGTGCCAGCAAGAAAGATGGGTCGCGGACTGAAGCTTTCTTT,CASKKDGSRTEAFF
-,TRBV6-5,-,TRBJ1-1,TGTGCCAGCGGACGCGGCGCGGGGGGGCCAACTGAAGCTTTCTTT,CASGRGAGGPTEAFF
-,TRBV30,-,TRBJ2-7,TGTGCCTGGACCCTCCACGAGTGGGCGAGCTCCTACGAGCAGTACTTC,CAWTLHEWASSYEQYF
-,TRBV5-1,-,TRBJ2-3,TGCGCCAGCAGTGAGGGAAGTACAGATACGCAGTATTTT,CASSEGSTDTQYF
-,TRBV3-1/TRBV3-2,-,TRBJ1-5,TGTGCCAGCAGCCAAGGGAGGGGCAATCAGCCCCAGCATTTT,CASSQGRGNQPQHF
-,TRBV19,-,TRBJ1-1,TGTGCCAGTAGCTACCAGGGGAACACTGAAGCTTTCTTT,CASSYQGNTEAFF
-,TRBV6-5,TRBD1,TRBJ1-3,TGTGCCAGCAGCCTTAACAGGGGGACTGGAAACACCATATATTTT,CASSLNRGTGNTIYF
-,TRBV9,-,TRBJ1-6,TGTGCCAGCAGTGTAAATCCTGGCGGGAATTCACCCCTCCACTTT,CASSVNPGGNSPLHF
-,TRBV13,-,TRBJ1-2,TGTGCCAGCAGCTCGAGAGAGGGGGTCTATGGCTACACCTTC,CASSSREGVYGYTF
once,TRBV3-1/TRBV3-2,TRBD1,TRBJ1-1,TGTGCCAGCAGCTATAGGACAGGGTACACTGAAGCTTTCTTT,CASSYRTGYTEAFF
-,TRBV11-2,-,TRBJ1-3,TGTGCCAGCAGCTTAGTGGCAGGGTGGACCAGCTCTGGAAACACCATATATTTT,CASSLVAGWTSSGNTIYF
-,TRBV6-6,TRBD1,TRBJ2-6,TGTGCCAGCAGTCCCGGGACAGGGAGCGCTGGGGCCAACGTCCTGACTTTC,CASSPGTGSAGANVLTF
once,TRBV5-5,-,TRBJ2-7,TGTGCCAGCGGACGGGGGTTACAGTACGAGCAGTACTTC,CASGRGLQYEQYF
-,TRBV6-5,TRBD1,TRBJ1-1,TGTGCCAGCAGTTACACTAACAGGGGGGCCCAAGCTTTCTTT,CASSYTNRGAQAFF
once,TRBV19,TRBD2,TRBJ2-7,TGTGCCAGTAGTCCTCGGGGAGGGCCAAGCGACGAGCAGTACTTC,CASSPRGGPSDEQYF
-,TRBV7-3,TRBD1,TRBJ2-5,TGTGCCAGCAGCCGTTCCGGACAGGGGGGAGAGACCCAGTACTTC,CASSRSGQGGETQYF
-,TRBV28,TRBD1,TRBJ1-2,TGTGCCAGCAGTTTGCCGACAGGGAACTATGGCTACACCTTC,CASSLPTGNYGYTF
-,TRBV7-3,TRBD2,TRBJ2-7,TGTGCCAGCAGCTTAATGGGACTAGCGGGGGATGAGCAGTACTTC,CASSLMGLAGDEQYF
-,TRBV5-1,-,TRBJ1-4,TGCGCCAGCAGCTTCCGGGGACCCAGCACGGGCGGGAGTGAAAAACTGTTTTTT,CASSFRGPSTGGSEKLFF
-,TRBV10-3,-,TRBJ1-2,TGTGCCCACAGCCCGGTACAGGACTATGGCTACACCTTC,CAHSPVQDYGYTF
-,TRBV5-1,-,TRBJ1-1,TGCGCCAGCAGCTTGGCTCTGACAAGCGCGAGGGCTGAAGCTTTCTTT,CASSLALTSARAEAFF
-,TRBV27,-,TRBJ2-7,TGTGCCAGCAGTTTACGGACGGCGGGACGGGAGCTTAAATACGAGCAGTACTTC,CASSLRTAGRELKYEQYF
-,TRBV7-9,TRBD1,TRBJ1-2,TGTGCCAGCAGCTTTGGGACAGACTATGGCTACACCTTC,CASSFGTDYGYTF
few,TRBV3-1/TRBV3-2,TRBD2,TRBJ2-3,TGTGCCAGCAGCCGCAAGGGACTAGTGGGGACAGATACGCAGTATTTT,CASSRKGLVGTDTQYF
-,TRBV7-8,TRBD1,TRBJ1-6,TGTGCCAGCAGCTTAGTGGGACAGGGGAATTCACCCCTCCACTTT,CASSLVGQGNSPLHF
-,TRBV5-4,TRBD1,TRBJ1-4,TGTGCCAGCAGCCTCCCGGGACAGGGATTGGGGGAAAAACTGTTTTTT,CASSLPGQGLGEKLFF
-,TRBV2,-,TRBJ1-5,TGTGCCAGCAGTGCACAGGAATATAGCAATCAGCCCCAGCATTTT,CASSAQEYSNQPQHF
-,TRBV5-6,-,TRBJ1-5,TGTGCCAGCAGCTCAATTAATCAGCCCCAGCATTTT,CASSSINQPQHF
-,TRBV10-3,TRBD1,TRBJ1-2,TGTGCCATCAGTGCTCACGGGACAGCTATTTGGGACACCTTC,CAISAHGTAIWDTF
-,TRBV6-5,TRBD1,TRBJ2-4,TGTGCCAGCAGTTTGGACAGGAAAATAGCCAAAAACATTCAGTACTTC,CASSLDRKIAKNIQYF
-,TRBV9,-,TRBJ2-1,TGTGCCAGCAGCGCCGCTGGGGAGACCTACAATGAGCAGTTCTTC,CASSAAGETYNEQFF
-,TRBV18,-,TRBJ1-1,TGTGCCAGCTCCCAGGACAGGAACACTGAAGCTTTCTTT,CASSQDRNTEAFF
-,TRBV27,-,TRBJ2-3,TGTGCCAGCAGCCGCGATACAGATACGCAGTATTTT,CASSRDTDTQYF
-,TRBV14,-,TRBJ1-3,TGTGCCAGCAGCCAAAACAGGGTAGCTGGAAACACCATATATTTT,CASSQNRVAGNTIYF
once,TRBV28,TRBD2,TRBJ2-5,TGTGCCAGCAGTGGGGGGGGGAATTCACAAGAGACCCAGTACTTC,CASSGGGNSQETQYF
-,TRBV5-5,TRBD1,TRBJ1-5,TGTGCCAGCAGCTTGGGGGGACAGGGAAATCAGCCCCAGCATTTT,CASSLGGQGNQPQHF
-,TRBV28,TRBD1,TRBJ1-4,TGTGCCAGCACCTCTGGGGGACAGGCGAATGAAAAACTGTTTTTT,CASTSGGQANEKLFF
once,TRBV25-1,TRBD1,TRBJ2-7,TGTGCCAGCAGTGAATTAAGGGGACAGGGGACCTACGAGCAGTACTTC,CASSELRGQGTYEQYF
once,TRBV5-6,TRBD1,TRBJ2-7,TGTGCCAGCTGCAGACGGACAGGGGCCATCAGCGAGCAGTACTTC,CASCRRTGAISEQYF